The 10 T cell receptor beta chains reported below all come from one sample, sequenced in a study of OX40 agonist ivuxolimab in advanced cancers. The receptor library was made with the immunoSEQ multiplex PCR assay. TCRdb's version of the immuneACCESS table is confined to in-frame rearrangements and falls short of the full clone set. An unresolved V gene accounts for under half of the shortfall where checked; the remainder is of unknown origin. This sample holds 100,000 to 150,000 clones; 85% to 95% were observed only once. 0.9% to 1.2% of the sample goes to the ten largest clones. The sample consisted of CD4+ or CD8+ T cells sorted from blood, taken in a trial of the OX40 agonist ivuxolimab. The receptors were gathered from an adult with an advanced solid tumor such as melanoma, head and neck, liver or kidney cancer.

This rearrangement joins TRBV19 to TRBJ1-1, with a possible D match to TRBD1 (6 bases). CDR3 length: 14 amino acids. Germline values: CDR1 LNHDA, CDR2 SQIVND (reference sequence). V was shortened by 7 bases and J by 0 bases, with 12 bases between the two germline ends. In DNA form, the CDR3 reads TGTGCCAGTACCACCGGACAGCTGAACACTGAAGCTTTCTTT. Amino acids: CASTTGQLNTEAFF.

V and J are TRBV2 and TRBJ2-3, with D perhaps TRBD1 (7 bases). V lost 6 bases to trimming and J lost 8 bases, with 9 bases between them. This CDR3 is 11 amino acids long. Germline loops: CDR1 SNHLY, CDR2 FYNNEI. In DNA, the CDR3 is TGTGCCAGCAGGCAGGGGGGTACGCAGTATTTT. Its translation: CASRQGGTQYF.

This clone came up a few times. The chain joins TRBV18 to TRBJ1-5; TRBD1 is a possible D gene (5 bases). V shed 2 bases and J shed 3 bases, with 8 bases lying between them. Per the germline V gene, CDR1 is KGHSH and CDR2 is LQKENI. CDR3 length equals 14 residues. The CDR3 is CASSPDRNNQPQHF. In DNA, the CDR3 is TGTGCCAGCTCACCAGACAGAAACAATCAGCCCCAGCATTTT. Supplemented by reference TRBV18 and TRBJ1-5, the full variable domain reads NAGVMQNPRHLVRRRGQEARLRCSPMKGHSHVYWYRQLPEEGLKFMVYLQKENIIDESGMPKERFSAEFPKEGPSILRIQQVVRGDSAAYFCASSPDRNNQPQHFGDGTRLSIL.

The V gene is TRBV6-1, the J gene TRBJ1-4, with 8 bases lining up with TRBD1. The V gene end was trimmed by 3 bases and the J gene end by 6 bases; junction bases not matched to a gene: 9. The CDR3 totals 16 residues. The germline V gene has CDR1 MNHNS and CDR2 SASEGT. CDR3 loop: CASSEVPTGEDEKLFF. In nucleotides, the CDR3 is TGTGCCAGCAGTGAGGTTCCGACAGGGGAGGATGAAAAACTGTTTTTT.

The chain recombines TRBV7-2 with TRBJ1-3; D ambiguous. This CDR3 spans 16 amino acids. The germline V gene has CDR1 SGHTA and CDR2 FQGNSA. The V end was cut by 1 base, the J end by 1 base, with 11 bases between. The CDR3 spells CASSLEVRRSGNTIYF. The CDR3 bases are TGTGCCAGCAGCTTAGAAGTCCGGCGATCTGGAAACACCATATATTTT.

The chain joins TRBV6-5 to TRBJ2-2; 9 bases map to TRBD2. Germline values: CDR1 MNHEY, CDR2 SVGAGI. V gave up 10 bases and J gave up 4 bases; unmatched junction bases: 10. CDR3 length: 15 amino acids. CDR3 sequence (DNA): TGTGCCACCTCAAGCGGGAGGAGTAGCACCGGGGAGCTGTTTTTT. Its protein product is CATSSGRSSTGELFF.

This clone showed up just once. This chain connects TRBV5-1 to TRBJ1-6; D remains unclear. Germline loops: CDR1 SGHRS, CDR2 YFSETQ. The CDR3 runs 13 residues. Trimming removed 5 bases at V and 4 bases at J, with 7 bases between. Here the CDR3 DNA reads TGCGCCAGCAGTTACGGATATAATTCACCCCTCCACTTT. Translation gives CASSYGYNSPLHF.

The genes are TRBV18 and TRBJ2-5; 8 bases agree with TRBD1. Unmatched junction bases numbered 8, after V lost 3 bases and J lost 5 bases. In germline, CDR1 is KGHSH, CDR2 LQKENI. The CDR3 runs to 15 residues. The CDR3 DNA follows: TGTGCCAGCTCACCTCAGGGGGCTATAGGCGAGACCCAGTACTTC. It encodes CASSPQGAIGETQYF.

The chain couples TRBV10-1 to TRBJ2-7; TRBD2 aligns across 15 bases. Per the germline V gene, CDR1 is WNHNN and CDR2 is SYGVQD (reference sequence). V was clipped by 4 bases and J by 3 bases; unmatched bases: 4. The CDR3 spans 16 residues. CDR3 sequence: CASSAGTSGGIYEQYF. The CDR3 DNA sequence: TGCGCCAGCAGTGCGGGGACTAGCGGGGGGATCTACGAGCAGTACTTC.

The rearrangement uses TRBV7-2 and TRBJ1-2; TRBD1 aligns across 7 bases. The CDR3 has 15 residues. Trimming at V came to 5 bases and at J to 5 bases, leaving 11 bases not matched to a gene. Per germline, CDR1 SGHTA and CDR2 FQGNSA. CDR3 protein: CASSRGRQGSYGYTF. CDR3 nucleotide sequence: TGTGCCAGCAGCCGCGGGAGACAGGGTTCGTATGGCTACACCTTC.